The present T cell receptor (beta chain) was sequenced within a study of PD-L1 blockade in urothelial cancer. Overall study context: Males with bladder-origin urothelial cancer made up about 90% of the roughly 29 patients.

As for time point: pretreatment peripheral blood. Patients' cancers were locally advanced or metastatic urothelial carcinomas. Anywhere from 1 to 8 samples came from each patient, spanning pretreatment and on-treatment. In the case of this clone: The antigen remains undetermined.

Study observations and caveats: Tumor-associated blood clones were expanded more by durable-benefit patients at 3 weeks.

Generated by immunoSEQ multiplex PCR, the TCRdb table keeps only in-frame clones and is missing some. Of some 46,000 clones listed, 80% are singletons. Here the sequenced sample was PBMCs, taken around atezolizumab (anti-PD-L1) treatment. This sequence originates from a man in his 60s with urothelial cancer.

The chain's CDR3 is CASRGGLYTEAFF. Here the CDR3 DNA reads TGTGCCAGCAGGGGGGGGCTCTACACTGAAGCTTTCTTT. The genes are TRBV28 and TRBJ1-1; tentative D call: TRBD1 (6 bases). V was pared by 6 bases and J by 3 bases, with 11 bases between. This CDR3 contains 13 residues. Per the germline V gene, CDR1 is MDHEN and CDR2 is SYDVKM.